This is a list of T cell receptor beta chains from one sample in a study of regulatory T cells in long-lasting Graves disease. One entry per CDR3 protein results from TCRdb running MiXCR on the multiplex PCR reads. The data contain roughly 530,000 distinct CDR3 sequences, roughly 16% of them singletons. The data also belong to a second study, concerning T cells in Graves' hyperthyroidism and ophthalmopathy.

Here the sequenced sample was peripheral blood mononuclear cells (PBMCs), taken at new diagnosis, from a patient treated with antithyroid drugs. The receptors come from a woman aged 40 to 65 with Graves disease. CDR3s include the opening cysteine and the closing phenylalanine or tryptophan. Fields, in order: J gene, V gene, clone size, D gene, CDR3 DNA, CDR3 protein. A D gene is named only where the DNA matches it firmly. Not all rows give a size; the values are once, few, many and, for expanded clones, a class.

TRBJ2-1	TRBV7-9	-	-	TGTGCCAGCAGCCATCTCCGGGAGTCCTACAATGAGCAGTTCTTC	CASSHLRESYNEQFF
TRBJ1-2	TRBV18	-	-	TGTGCCAGCTCAGGGACGGAGTATGGCTACACCTTC	CASSGTEYGYTF
TRBJ1-1	TRBV10-3	many	-	TGTGCCATCAGTGAGTCGAAGGGGACACCGAACACTGAAGCTTTCTTT	CAISESKGTPNTEAFF
TRBJ2-7	TRBV7-2	few	TRBD1	TGTGCCAGCAGCTTTGGGACAGGGGAAGGCGAGCAGTACTTC	CASSFGTGEGEQYF
TRBJ2-5	TRBV20-1	-	TRBD2	TGCAGTGCACAAAGGACTAGCCGAGAGACCCAGTACTTC	CSAQRTSRETQYF
TRBJ2-1	TRBV3-1	many	TRBD2	TGTGCCAGCAGCCAAGACAGGGCGGGGGGGCCTAATGAGCAGTTCTTC	CASSQDRAGGPNEQFF
TRBJ1-4	TRBV12-3/TRBV12-4	many	-	TGTGCCAGCAGATCCGGGACATTGACTGAAAAACTGTTTTTT	CASRSGTLTEKLFF
TRBJ1-1	TRBV12-3/TRBV12-4	many	-	TGTGCCAGCAGCCCAAGATGGAACACTGAAGCTTTCTTT	CASSPRWNTEAFF
TRBJ2-1	TRBV20-1	few	TRBD2	TGCAGTGCCAAGGGTGGGACTAGCGGGGGGTGGGGGCAGTTCTTC	CSAKGGTSGGWGQFF
TRBJ2-7	TRBV28	-	-	TGTGCCAGCACCGCGCGGAGGACTTGGAGCTCCTACGAGCAGTACTTC	CASTARRTWSSYEQYF
TRBJ1-2	TRBV3-1	many	-	TGTGCCAGCAGCGACCTCTATGGCTACACCTTC	CASSDLYGYTF
TRBJ2-3	TRBV7-9	many	-	TGTGCCAGCAGTTTCGGACGGAGCACAGATACGCAGTATTTT	CASSFGRSTDTQYF
TRBJ1-5	TRBV12-3/TRBV12-4	many	TRBD1	TGTGCCAGCAGTACAGGGGGAAGGAGCAATCAGCCCCAGCATTTT	CASSTGGRSNQPQHF
TRBJ1-1	TRBV20-1	few	-	-	CSTSGGGFITEAFF
TRBJ1-5	TRBV2	-	TRBD1	TGTGCCAGCAGTGAGTCAGGGGGTGGTCAGCCCCAGCATTTT	CASSESGGGQPQHF
TRBJ1-3	TRBV6-1	few	-	TGTGCCAGCAGTCCCGCCGGGACAACTGGAAACACCATATATTTT	CASSPAGTTGNTIYF
TRBJ1-1	TRBV5-1	few	-	TGCGCCAGCAGCCCACAGGAGGGAAGGACTGAAGCTTTCTTT	CASSPQEGRTEAFF
TRBJ2-1	TRBV19	many	TRBD2	TGTGCTAGCAGTCCTAGCGGGAGCTCCTACAATGAGCAGTTCTTC	CASSPSGSSYNEQFF
TRBJ1-5	TRBV6-1	many	-	TGTGCCAGCAGGGGGACGAGGAATAGCAATCAGCCCCAGCATTTT	CASRGTRNSNQPQHF
TRBJ1-1	TRBV2	many	-	TGTGCCTATATAGTGGGAATGAACACTGAAGCTTTCTTT	CAYIVGMNTEAFF
TRBJ2-3	TRBV11-2	many	TRBD1	TGTGCCAGCAGCTTAAGGGCGACAGGGGGCTACTCAGATACGCAGTATTTT	CASSLRATGGYSDTQYF
TRBJ1-3	TRBV3-1	-	-	TGTGCCAGCAGCCAGGGGGGGAGCTCTGGAAACACCATATATTTT	CASSQGGSSGNTIYF
TRBJ1-6	TRBV12-3/TRBV12-4	few	TRBD1	TGTGCCAGCACCCCTACAGGGGGGGATTCACCCCTCCACTTT	CASTPTGGDSPLHF
TRBJ2-2	TRBV28	few	-	TGTGCCAGCAGTCCCTTTCAGGCGTGGCAGGGTGGGACCGGGGAGCTGTTTTTT	CASSPFQAWQGGTGELFF
TRBJ1-1	TRBV20-1	-	-	TGCAGTGCTATTCTAGGGGGGGACACTGAAGCTTTCTTT	CSAILGGDTEAFF
TRBJ2-2	TRBV6-1	-	-	TGTGCCAGCCCTGGCGGGGAGCTGTTTTTT	CASPGGELFF
TRBJ2-1	TRBV5-5	many	-	TGTGCCAGCAGCTTACGGACGGAAGCGGAGCAGTTCTTC	CASSLRTEAEQFF
TRBJ2-3	TRBV12-5	-	-	TGTGCTAGTGGTTTGGTAATTGGGGGGCAGGGGCGAAATACGCAGTATTTT	CASGLVIGGQGRNTQYF
TRBJ2-1	TRBV9	few	TRBD2	TGTGCCAGCAGCGTAGGCGGGGGGGACTACAATGAGCAGTTCTTC	CASSVGGGDYNEQFF
TRBJ2-7	TRBV6-1	many	-	TGTGCCAGCAGACTATACCGGGACGCCTCCTACGAGCAGTACTTC	CASRLYRDASYEQYF
TRBJ1-5	TRBV27	many	TRBD1	TGTGCCAGCAGTAGCGCGGACAGGGGGCGAGATCAGCCCCAGCATTTT	CASSSADRGRDQPQHF
TRBJ1-2	TRBV2	many	-	TGTGCCAGCAGAAGTCCCGCAGCTCTATACGGCTACACCTTC	CASRSPAALYGYTF
TRBJ2-7	TRBV12-3/TRBV12-4	-	TRBD1	TGTGCCAGCAGTTTACTCGGGACAGGGTCCGAGCAGTACTTC	CASSLLGTGSEQYF
TRBJ2-2	TRBV5-1	-	-	TGCGCCAGCAGCTTTCTAGGGCCGAACACCGGGGAGCTGTTTTTT	CASSFLGPNTGELFF
TRBJ1-1	TRBV5-5	-	-	TGTGCCAGCAGCTTGGGGAATCTGACTCCGTTTGAAGCTTTCTTT	CASSLGNLTPFEAFF
TRBJ2-2	TRBV7-9	few	-	TGTGCCAGCAGCTTAGAACAAGCGCGGACCGGGGAGCTGTTTTTT	CASSLEQARTGELFF
TRBJ2-3	TRBV5-1	many	-	TGCGCCAGCAGCTTGGAAGGCAGTAGTACAGATACGCAGTATTTT	CASSLEGSSTDTQYF
TRBJ1-2	TRBV19	-	-	TGTGCCAGTAGTATAGGGGCGGGTGGCTACACCTTC	CASSIGAGGYTF
TRBJ2-7	TRBV13	many	TRBD2	TGTGCCAGCAGCTTGGGACTAGGTACTTCCTACGAGCAGTACTTC	CASSLGLGTSYEQYF
TRBJ2-1	TRBV24-1	-	TRBD2	TGTGCCACCAGTGATTTGACTAGCGGGGGGCGGGATGAGCAGTTCTTC	CATSDLTSGGRDEQFF
TRBJ2-1	TRBV7-9	-	TRBD1	TGTGCCAGCAGTAAGACAGGGATCCGGTACAATGAGCAGTTCTTC	CASSKTGIRYNEQFF
TRBJ2-2	TRBV4-1	few	-	TGCGCCAGCAGCCCCATCCTTAGTGAAGGTGGGACGGTTAACACCGGGGAGCTGTTTTTT	CASSPILSEGGTVNTGELFF
TRBJ1-1	TRBV12-3/TRBV12-4	many	-	TGTGCCAGCAGCTCGCAGGGAGGCTCTGAAGCTTTCTTT	CASSSQGGSEAFF
TRBJ2-1	TRBV2	many	TRBD1	TGTGCCAGCAGTGTTGGGGACAGGTTGTTCTTC	CASSVGDRLFF
TRBJ1-4	TRBV24-1	few	-	TGTGCCACCAGTGATTTGCCTCCAAACGGACGCCACGTTGAAAAACTGTTTTTT	CATSDLPPNGRHVEKLFF
TRBJ2-1	TRBV6-2/TRBV6-3	-	-	TGTGCCAGCACGGGGTTCTACAATGAGCAGTTCTTC	CASTGFYNEQFF
TRBJ2-7	TRBV6-2/TRBV6-3	once	-	TGTGCCAGCAGTTACTCGACGAATGAGCAGTACTTC	CASSYSTNEQYF
TRBJ1-5	TRBV19	few	-	TGTGCCAGTAAACGCTCGGTAGGCAATCAGCCCCAGCATTTT	CASKRSVGNQPQHF
TRBJ2-3	TRBV15	-	-	TGTGCCACCAGCAGGGACCACCGGGACTTCTTTTCAGATACGCAGTATTTT	CATSRDHRDFFSDTQYF
TRBJ2-7	TRBV2	few	-	TGTGCCAGCAGTGCCCTCGGCAGTACCTACGAGCAGTACTTC	CASSALGSTYEQYF
TRBJ1-1	TRBV2	many	-	TGTGCCAGCGGAGGAGACAGGAACACTGAAGCTTTCTTT	CASGGDRNTEAFF
TRBJ1-5	TRBV6-1	few	-	TGTGCCAGCAGCCCCGCGGTCGGCAATCAGCCCCAGCATTTT	CASSPAVGNQPQHF
TRBJ2-5	TRBV3-1	-	TRBD1	TGTGCCAGCAGCCAAGTCCTTCCCGAACAGGGGGTCTCAGAGACCCAGTACTTC	CASSQVLPEQGVSETQYF
TRBJ2-4	TRBV7-2	-	TRBD2	TGTGCCAGCAGCTTAGCAGCGGGAGGGAAAAACATTCAGTACTTC	CASSLAAGGKNIQYF
TRBJ1-2	TRBV20-1	many	TRBD1	TGCAGTGCTGGTGACAGGGTGGGCGGCTACACCTTC	CSAGDRVGGYTF
TRBJ2-2	TRBV7-9	few	-	TGTGCCAGCAGCCTCATCGGGGGCGGCACCGGGGAGCTGTTTTTT	CASSLIGGGTGELFF
TRBJ2-7	TRBV15	many	-	TGTGCCACCAGCAGAGAGGGCGAGCAGTACTTC	CATSREGEQYF